The T cell receptor beta chain described here comes from a study of identical twins. Notes on the study in general: Instead of following the same donors, the conclusions were based on cross-sectional statistical analysis.

This clonotype was recorded a few times. The antigen is undetermined. It may be a read error: a sequence one base away is much more abundant. MiXCR, run by TCRdb on the 5' RACE reads, gives a single entry per CDR3 protein. The profile shows hundreds of thousands of distinct CDR3 sequences, about 20% of them singletons. The trim removed 3 bases at V and 5 bases at J, leaving 4 bases unmatched. This CDR3 has 13 amino acids. The germline gives CDR1 DFQATT, CDR2 SNEGSKA (reference sequence). These data are also associated with another study on T cells expressing NK-cell markers. That work adds: HCMV seropositivity characterized seven of the eight sequenced donors, and seronegativity one. The leading position in the CD3+CD56-NKG2C+ fraction of four donors also went to these clonotypes. Nothing established the HCMV specificity of expanded NKG2C+ T cell clones.

The receptor was derived from a woman aged 18-29 years in good health. The chain combines TRBV20-1 with TRBJ2-3, with TRBD2 identical over 8 bases. The sequenced sample consisted of PBMCs. In nucleotides, the CDR3 is TGCAGTGCTAGCGGGGGGGCCAAAGATACGCAGTATTTT. It translates to CSASGGAKDTQYF.